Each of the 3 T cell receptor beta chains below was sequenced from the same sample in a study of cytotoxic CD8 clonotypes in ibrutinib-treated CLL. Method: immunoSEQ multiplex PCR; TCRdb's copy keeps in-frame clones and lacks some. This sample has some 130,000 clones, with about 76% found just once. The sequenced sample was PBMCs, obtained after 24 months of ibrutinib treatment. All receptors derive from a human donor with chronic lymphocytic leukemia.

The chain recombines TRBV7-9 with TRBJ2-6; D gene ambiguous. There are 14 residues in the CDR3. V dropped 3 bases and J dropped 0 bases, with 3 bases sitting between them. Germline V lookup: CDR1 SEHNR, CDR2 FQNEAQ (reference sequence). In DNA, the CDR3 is TGTGCCAGCAGCTTCCTCTCTGGGGCCAACGTCCTGACTTTC. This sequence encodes CASSFLSGANVLTF. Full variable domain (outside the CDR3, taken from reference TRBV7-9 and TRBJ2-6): DTGVSQNPRHKITKRGQNVTFRCDPISEHNRLYWYRQTLGQGPEFLTYFQNEAQLEKSRLLSDRFSAERPKGSFSTLEIQRTEQGDSAMYLCASSFLSGANVLTFGAGSRLTVL.

The DNA of the CDR3 is TGTGCCAGCAGCCCGACCCCCGGGAATAATGAAAAACTGTTTTTT. Protein product: CASSPTPGNNEKLFF. This rearrangement joins TRBV11-2 to TRBJ1-4; D is unresolved. This CDR3 spans 15 amino acids. CDR1 is SGHAT, CDR2 FQNNGV, per germline. V gave up 5 bases and J gave up 4 bases, with 14 bases separating them.

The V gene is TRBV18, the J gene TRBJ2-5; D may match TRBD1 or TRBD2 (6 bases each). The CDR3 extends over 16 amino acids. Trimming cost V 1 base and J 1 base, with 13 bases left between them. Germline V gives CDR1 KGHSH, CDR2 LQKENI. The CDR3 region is CASSPRVRGLQETQYF. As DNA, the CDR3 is TGTGCCAGCTCACCACGGGTCAGGGGACTCCAAGAGACCCAGTACTTC.